These 20 T cell receptor beta chains were all obtained from the same sample, sequenced in a study of human T cells and chemical hapten exposure. TCRdb redid the calling of the 5' RACE reads with MiXCR, one entry per CDR3 protein. This sample has 70,000 to 85,000 distinct CDR3 sequences, with approximately 15% found just once. The starting material, unfractionated whole blood, was used for total RNA extraction. These receptors were collected from a female donor in good health.

This clonotype was detected a few times. This chain uses TRBV12-3 or TRBV12-4 with TRBJ2-2; TRBD1 aligns across 8 bases. The CDR3 runs to 15 residues. The V and J ends lost 7 bases and 3 bases, in that order; junction bases with no gene match: 7. The CDR3 bases are TGTGCCAGCACCCCATCGGACAGGGACACCGGGGAGCTGTTTTTT. This gives the protein CASTPSDRDTGELFF.

This clonotype showed up just a few times. The rearrangement uses TRBV6-5 and TRBJ1-2, with D perhaps matching TRBD1 (6 bases). The CDR3 sequence is 16 residues long. Trimming removed 2 bases from V and 1 base from J, with 14 bases in between. Germline V gene lookup returns CDR1 MNHEY and CDR2 SVGAGI. The CDR3 nucleotides are TGTGCCAGCAGTTACACCCCCGGAGGGGGTAACTATGGCTACACCTTC. It translates to CASSYTPGGGNYGYTF.

This chain uses TRBV3-1 with TRBJ1-5; D unclear. V was pared by 1 base and J by 2 bases, with 9 bases between. From germline, CDR1 is LGHDT and CDR2 YNNKEL (reference sequence). The CDR3 spans 15 residues. The DNA of the CDR3 is TGTGCCAGCAGCCAAGGAGGGCTCGGCAATCAGCCCCAGCATTTT. As protein: CASSQGGLGNQPQHF. Supplemented by reference TRBV3-1 and TRBJ1-5, the full variable domain reads DTAVSQTPKYLVTQMGNDKSIKCEQNLGHDTMYWYKQDSKKFLKIMFSYNNKELIINETVPNRFSPKSPDKAHLNLHINSLELGDSAVYFCASSQGGLGNQPQHFGDGTRLSIL.

The rearrangement uses TRBV6-6 and TRBJ1-2; 9 bases match TRBD1. Losses at the gene ends were 5 bases for V and 8 bases for J; bases not matched to a gene: 6. The germline V gene has CDR1 MNHNY and CDR2 SVGAGI (reference sequence). The CDR3 is 13 residues long. The CDR3 loop is CASSPQGAGGYTF. The CDR3 nucleotides are TGTGCCAGCAGTCCACAGGGGGCAGGGGGCTACACCTTC.

V and J are TRBV3-1 and TRBJ2-5; D is possibly TRBD1 (6 bases). This CDR3 contains 13 residues. Trimming pared 10 bases from V and 1 base from J, leaving 13 bases between. CDR1 LGHDT and CDR2 YNNKEL come from the germline V gene (reference sequence). The CDR3 DNA reads TGTGCCACCCAAGACAGGATCCAAGAGACCCAGTACTTC. It specifies CATQDRIQETQYF.

This chain links TRBV7-6 with TRBJ2-2, with 11 positions matching TRBD2. The CDR3 loop spans 17 amino acids. V gave up 5 bases and J gave up 2 bases; unmatched junction bases: 7. The germline V gene encodes CDR1 SGHVS and CDR2 FNYEAQ. CDR3 sequence reads: CASSARLAGFNTGELFF. DNA for the CDR3: TGTGCCAGCAGCGCCCGACTAGCGGGGTTTAACACCGGGGAGCTGTTTTTT.

The rearrangement links TRBV27 to TRBJ1-5; D may be TRBD1 (5 bases). V lost 5 bases and J 11 bases, leaving 13 bases between the germline ends. The germline gives CDR1 MNHEY, CDR2 SMNVEV (reference sequence). There are 12 residues in the CDR3. CDR3 in DNA: TGTGCCAGCAGTCACCAGGGTCTAGCCCAGCATTTT. Amino acid sequence: CASSHQGLAQHF.

The chain has TRBV7-2 and TRBJ2-3; 11 nucleotides line up with TRBD2. This CDR3 is 17 amino acids long. The germline gives CDR1 SGHTA, CDR2 FQGNSA. The V segment lost 2 bases and the J segment 2 bases; nucleotides outside the gene matches: 6. CDR3 in amino acids: CASSLSASGGFTDTQYF. As DNA, the CDR3 is TGTGCCAGCAGCTTATCGGCTAGCGGGGGGTTCACAGATACGCAGTATTTT.

This chain connects TRBV5-4 to TRBJ2-3, with D perhaps matching TRBD2 (5 bases). This CDR3 region has 17 residues. V lost 4 bases and J 7 bases, leaving 25 bases between the germline ends. Germline values: CDR1 SGHNT, CDR2 YYREEE (reference sequence). The CDR3 nucleotides are TGTGCCAGCAGCCCCACGGGGTCGGCAGATCTCGGTAATACGCAGTATTTT. This codes for CASSPTGSADLGNTQYF. Together with reference TRBV5-4 and TRBJ2-3, the CDR3 gives the full variable domain: ETGVTQSPTHLIKTRGQQVTLRCSSQSGHNTVSWYQQALGQGPQFIFQYYREEENGRGNFPPRFSGLQFPNYSSELNVNALELDDSALYLCASSPTGSADLGNTQYFGPGTRLTVL.

This clonotype counts as medium-sized. The chain uses TRBV5-4 and TRBJ1-2, with a weak D call TRBD1 (5 bases). The germline V gene has CDR1 SGHNT and CDR2 YYREEE (reference sequence). V was trimmed by 0 bases and J by 2 bases, leaving 11 bases between them. The CDR3 has 15 residues. The CDR3 coding sequence is TGTGCCAGCAGCTTGGAAAACAAGGGGAACTATGGCTACACCTTC. The encoded protein is CASSLENKGNYGYTF.

The chain couples TRBV28 to TRBJ2-7; D is perhaps TRBD1 (6 bases). CDR1 is MDHEN, CDR2 SYDVKM, per germline. The CDR3 is 13 residues long. Trimming pared 3 bases from V and 6 bases from J, leaving 12 bases between. The CDR3, as DNA: TGTGCCAGCAGTTTTTTACAGGGTCTCGAGCAGTACTTC. It translates to CASSFLQGLEQYF.

In DNA, the CDR3 is TGTGCCAGCAGTCGACAGCAGGTAACCTACAATGAGCAGTTCTTC. This translates into CASSRQQVTYNEQFF. V gene TRBV6-5 combines with J gene TRBJ2-1; maybe TRBD1 (5 bases). The CDR3 covers 15 residues. The V end was cut by 5 bases, the J end by 2 bases, with 13 bases between. Germline V lookup: CDR1 MNHEY, CDR2 SVGAGI.

This clonotype turned up a few times. J is TRBJ1-2 and V is TRBV29-1, with D possibly TRBD1 on 5 matching bases. CDR3 size: 13 residues. CDR1 is SQVTM, CDR2 ANQGSEA, per germline. V lost 4 bases, J lost 5 bases, and 14 bases lay in between. The CDR3 nucleotides are TGCAGCGTTGGGACGGGACTTGGGTATGGCTACACCTTC. Its protein product is CSVGTGLGYGYTF.

The chain combines TRBV7-2 with TRBJ1-2; 8 nucleotides line up with TRBD1. V shed 1 base and J 4 bases; nucleotides not matched to a gene: 5. CDR1 and CDR2 from the germline V gene are SGHTA and FQGNSA. This CDR3 comprises 15 residues. This CDR3 is CASSLVGQGTYGYTF. In DNA, the CDR3 is TGTGCCAGCAGCTTAGTAGGACAGGGTACCTATGGCTACACCTTC.

The CDR3 region has the DNA TGTGCCAGCAGCTCGGGACGGCTAATGAACACTGAAGCTTTCTTT. Translation: CASSSGRLMNTEAFF. The genes are TRBV7-9 and TRBJ1-1; a possible D gene is TRBD1 (5 bases). This CDR3 is 15 amino acids long. V was trimmed by 4 bases and J by 0 bases, leaving 12 bases between them. Germline CDR1 SEHNR, CDR2 FQNEAQ (reference sequence).

Only a few counts were recorded for this clonotype. The chain links TRBV28 to TRBJ2-7; D possibly corresponds to TRBD1 (5 bases). The CDR3 is 17 residues long. The germline V and J ends were trimmed by 7 bases and 2 bases, with 24 bases remaining between them. Germline V CDR1 and CDR2: MDHEN, SYDVKM. CDR3 DNA: TGTGCCAGCACAAACCTCTTGGCCCGGACATTAACCTACGAGCAGTACTTC. Amino acid sequence: CASTNLLARTLTYEQYF.

As DNA, the CDR3 is TGTGCCAGCACCCCCCGGACAGGGAACTACAATGAGCAGTTCTTC. Its translation: CASTPRTGNYNEQFF. The chain carries TRBV7-2 and TRBJ2-1; 8 nucleotides agree with TRBD1. The J segment lost 3 bases and the V segment lost 7 bases, leaving 8 bases of the junction unmatched. This CDR3 has 15 amino acids. Germline CDR1 and CDR2: SGHTA and FQGNSA.

The chain links TRBV3-1 to TRBJ2-2, with 7 bases fitting TRBD2. CDR1 LGHDT and CDR2 YNNKEL come from the germline V gene (reference sequence). With V trimmed by 4 bases and J by 0 bases, 5 bases remained unmatched. CDR3 length: 16 residues. The DNA for the CDR3 is TGTGCCAGCAGCCGCATTAGCGGGTCGAACACCGGGGAGCTGTTTTTT. Encoded protein: CASSRISGSNTGELFF. Combining the CDR3 with reference TRBV3-1 and TRBJ2-2 gives the whole variable domain DTAVSQTPKYLVTQMGNDKSIKCEQNLGHDTMYWYKQDSKKFLKIMFSYNNKELIINETVPNRFSPKSPDKAHLNLHINSLELGDSAVYFCASSRISGSNTGELFFGEGSRLTVL.

This chain joins TRBV10-3 and TRBJ1-3; TRBD1 agrees at 7 bases. CDR3 size: 16 residues. CDR1 ENHRY and CDR2 SYGVKD come from the germline V gene. The junction had 9 bases not matched to a gene; V was cut back by 4 bases and J by 3 bases. In DNA form, the CDR3 reads TGTGCCATCAGTGCGACTACAGGGGAAAATGGAAACACCATATATTTT. Translating it yields CAISATTGENGNTIYF.

This clonotype was counted between two and nine times. This chain uses TRBV20-1 with TRBJ2-1; the D gene is possibly TRBD1 (6 bases). Trimming cost V 3 bases and J 9 bases, with 18 bases left between them. This CDR3 contains 14 residues. Germline V gene data show CDR1 as DFQATT and CDR2 as SNEGSKA (reference sequence). The CDR3 DNA sequence: TGCAGTGCTAGGGGGCAGGGGAGTTCGGGTGAGCAGTTCTTC. Protein sequence: CSARGQGSSGEQFF.